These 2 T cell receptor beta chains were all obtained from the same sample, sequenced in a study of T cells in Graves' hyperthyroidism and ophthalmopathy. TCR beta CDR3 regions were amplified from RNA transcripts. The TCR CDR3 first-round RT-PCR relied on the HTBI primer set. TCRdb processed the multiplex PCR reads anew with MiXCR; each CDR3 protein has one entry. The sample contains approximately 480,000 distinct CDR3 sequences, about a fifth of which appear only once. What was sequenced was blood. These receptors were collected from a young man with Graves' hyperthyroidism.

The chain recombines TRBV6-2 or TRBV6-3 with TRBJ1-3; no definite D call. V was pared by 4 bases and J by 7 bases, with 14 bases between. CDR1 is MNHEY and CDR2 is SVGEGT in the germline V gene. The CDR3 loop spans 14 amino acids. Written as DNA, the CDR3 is TGTGCCAGCAGTTTCCGGGCCTTGGGCAACACCATATATTTT. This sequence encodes CASSFRALGNTIYF.

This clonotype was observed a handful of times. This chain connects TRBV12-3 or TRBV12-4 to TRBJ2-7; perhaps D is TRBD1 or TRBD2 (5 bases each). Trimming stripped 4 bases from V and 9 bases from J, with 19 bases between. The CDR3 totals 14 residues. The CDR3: CASSSPGTTTTQYF. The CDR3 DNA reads TGTGCCAGCAGTTCCCCCGGGACGACCACAACGCAGTACTTC.